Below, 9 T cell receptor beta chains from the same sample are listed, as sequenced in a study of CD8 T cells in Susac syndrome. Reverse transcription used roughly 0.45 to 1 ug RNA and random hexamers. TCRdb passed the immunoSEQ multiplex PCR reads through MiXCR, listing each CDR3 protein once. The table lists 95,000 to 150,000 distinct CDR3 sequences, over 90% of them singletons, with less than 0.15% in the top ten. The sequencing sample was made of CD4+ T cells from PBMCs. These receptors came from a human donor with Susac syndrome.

The CDR3 here is CATMHPSGEQFF. The DNA for the CDR3 is TGTGCCACCATGCATCCGTCGGGTGAGCAGTTCTTC. The chain links TRBV24-1 to TRBJ2-1; no definite D call. V gave up 8 bases and J gave up 9 bases, with 13 bases separating them. The CDR3 extends over 12 amino acids. Germline values: CDR1 KGHDR, CDR2 SFDVKD.

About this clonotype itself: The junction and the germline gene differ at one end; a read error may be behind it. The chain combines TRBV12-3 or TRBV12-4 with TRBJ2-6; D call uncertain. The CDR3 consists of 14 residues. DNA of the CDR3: TGTGCCAGCCGTTTGGTGGCAGGGGCCAACGTCCTGACTTTC. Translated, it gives CASRLVAGANVLTF.

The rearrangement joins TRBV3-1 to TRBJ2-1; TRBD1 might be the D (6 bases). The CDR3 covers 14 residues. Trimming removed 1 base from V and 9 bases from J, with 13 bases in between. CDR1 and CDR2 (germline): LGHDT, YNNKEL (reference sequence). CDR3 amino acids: CASSQGGRGIEQFF. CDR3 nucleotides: TGTGCCAGCAGCCAAGGGGGCAGGGGAATTGAGCAGTTCTTC.

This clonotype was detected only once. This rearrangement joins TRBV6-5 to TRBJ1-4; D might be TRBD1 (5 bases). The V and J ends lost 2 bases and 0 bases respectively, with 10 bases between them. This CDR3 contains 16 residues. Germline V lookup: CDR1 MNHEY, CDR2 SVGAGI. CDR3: CASSYRPGPTNEKLFF. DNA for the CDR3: TGTGCCAGCAGTTACCGCCCGGGACCAACTAATGAAAAACTGTTTTTT.

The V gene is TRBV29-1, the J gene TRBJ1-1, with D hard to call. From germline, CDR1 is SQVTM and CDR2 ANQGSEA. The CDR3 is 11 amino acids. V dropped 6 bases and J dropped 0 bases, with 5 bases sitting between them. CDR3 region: CSVAMNTEAFF. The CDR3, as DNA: TGCAGCGTCGCCATGAACACTGAAGCTTTCTTT. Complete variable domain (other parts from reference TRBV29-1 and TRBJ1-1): SAVISQKPSRDICQRGTSLTIQCQVDSQVTMMFWYRQQPGQSLTLIATANQGSEATYESGFVIDKFPISRPNLTFSTLTVSNMSPEDSSIYLCSVAMNTEAFFGQGTRLTVV.

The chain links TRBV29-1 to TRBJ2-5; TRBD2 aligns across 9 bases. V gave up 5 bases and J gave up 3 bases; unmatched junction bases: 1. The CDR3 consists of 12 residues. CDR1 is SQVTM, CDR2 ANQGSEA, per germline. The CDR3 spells CSVLAGEETQYF. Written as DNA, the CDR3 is TGCAGCGTTTTAGCGGGAGAAGAGACCCAGTACTTC.

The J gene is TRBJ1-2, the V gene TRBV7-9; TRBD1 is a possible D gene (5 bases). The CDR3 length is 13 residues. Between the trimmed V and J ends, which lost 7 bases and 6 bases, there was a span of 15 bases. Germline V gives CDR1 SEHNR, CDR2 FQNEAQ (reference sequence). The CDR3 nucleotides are TGTGCCAGCATCCCCTGGGGGGGGGATGGCTACACCTTC. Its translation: CASIPWGGDGYTF.

CDR3 nucleotides: TGCGCCAGCAGCGCGACCCACACAGATACGCAGTATTTT. Residues: CASSATHTDTQYF. V and J are TRBV5-1 and TRBJ2-3; D is unresolved. Trimming cost V 4 bases and J 2 bases, with 8 bases left between them. CDR3 length: 13 amino acids. From germline, CDR1 is SGHRS and CDR2 YFSETQ. The entire variable domain, with the rest obtained from reference TRBV5-1 and TRBJ2-3, is as follows: KAGVTQTPRYLIKTRGQQVTLSCSPISGHRSVSWYQQTPGQGLQFLFEYFSETQRNKGNFPGRFSGRQFSNSRSEMNVSTLELGDSALYLCASSATHTDTQYFGPGTRLTVL.

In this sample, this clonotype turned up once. The CDR3 is CASSSAEGAKYF. The CDR3 coding sequence is TGCGCCAGCAGCTCGGCTGAAGGGGCTAAGTACTTC. The chain combines TRBV5-1 with TRBJ2-7; D is perhaps TRBD1 (5 bases). Trimming took off 3 bases at V and 11 bases at J, with 15 bases between the two ends. The CDR3 has 12 amino acids. From germline, CDR1 is SGHRS and CDR2 YFSETQ.